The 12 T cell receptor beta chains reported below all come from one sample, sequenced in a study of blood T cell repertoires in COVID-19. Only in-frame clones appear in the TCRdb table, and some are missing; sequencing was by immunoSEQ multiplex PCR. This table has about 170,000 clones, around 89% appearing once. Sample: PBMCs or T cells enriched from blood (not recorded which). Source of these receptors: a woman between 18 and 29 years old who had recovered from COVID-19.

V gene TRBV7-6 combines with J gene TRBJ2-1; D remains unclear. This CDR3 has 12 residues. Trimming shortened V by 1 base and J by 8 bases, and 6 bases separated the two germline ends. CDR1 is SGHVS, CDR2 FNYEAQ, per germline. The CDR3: CASSLDSYEQFF. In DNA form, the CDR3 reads TGTGCCAGCAGCTTAGACTCGTATGAGCAGTTCTTC. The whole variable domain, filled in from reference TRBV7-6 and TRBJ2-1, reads GAGVSQSPRYKVTKRGQDVALRCDPISGHVSLYWYRQALGQGPEFLTYFNYEAQQDKSGLPNDRFSAERPEGSISTLTIQRTEQRDSAMYRCASSLDSYEQFFGPGTRLTVL.

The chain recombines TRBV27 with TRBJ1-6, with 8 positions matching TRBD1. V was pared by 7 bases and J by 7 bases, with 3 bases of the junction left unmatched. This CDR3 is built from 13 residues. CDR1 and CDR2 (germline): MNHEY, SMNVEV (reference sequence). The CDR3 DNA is TGTGCCAGCACCCAGGGGGCAAATTCACCCCTCCACTTT. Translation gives CASTQGANSPLHF.

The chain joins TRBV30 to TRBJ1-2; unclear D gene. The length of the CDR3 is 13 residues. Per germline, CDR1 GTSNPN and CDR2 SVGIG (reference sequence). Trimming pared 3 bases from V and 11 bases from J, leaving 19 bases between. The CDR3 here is CAWRGEGNDGYTF. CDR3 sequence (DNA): TGTGCCTGGAGGGGAGAAGGGAACGACGGATACACCTTC.

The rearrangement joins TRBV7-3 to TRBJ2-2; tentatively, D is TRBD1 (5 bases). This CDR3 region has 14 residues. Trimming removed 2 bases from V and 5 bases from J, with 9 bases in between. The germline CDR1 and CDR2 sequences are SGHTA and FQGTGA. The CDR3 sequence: CASSLLGDTGELFF. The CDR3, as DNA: TGTGCCAGCAGCTTACTAGGGGATACCGGGGAGCTGTTTTTT.

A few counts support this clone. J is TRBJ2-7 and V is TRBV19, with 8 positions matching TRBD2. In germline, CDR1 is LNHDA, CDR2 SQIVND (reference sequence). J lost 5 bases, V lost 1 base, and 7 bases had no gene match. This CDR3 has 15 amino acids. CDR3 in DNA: TGTGCCAGTAGTATAGTAGGCGGGAGGAGAGACGAGCAGTACTTC. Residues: CASSIVGGRRDEQYF.

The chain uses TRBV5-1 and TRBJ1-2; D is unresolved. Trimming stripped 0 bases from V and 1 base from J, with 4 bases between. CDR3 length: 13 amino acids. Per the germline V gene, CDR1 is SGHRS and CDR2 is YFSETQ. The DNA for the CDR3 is TGCGCCAGCAGCTTGGACAGTAACTATGGCTACACCTTC. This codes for CASSLDSNYGYTF.

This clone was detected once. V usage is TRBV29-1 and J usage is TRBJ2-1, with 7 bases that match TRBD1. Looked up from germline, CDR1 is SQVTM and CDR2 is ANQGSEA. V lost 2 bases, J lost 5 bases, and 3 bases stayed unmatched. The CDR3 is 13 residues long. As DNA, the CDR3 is TGCAGCGTTGAAACCGGGACAGACAATGAGCAGTTCTTC. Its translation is CSVETGTDNEQFF.

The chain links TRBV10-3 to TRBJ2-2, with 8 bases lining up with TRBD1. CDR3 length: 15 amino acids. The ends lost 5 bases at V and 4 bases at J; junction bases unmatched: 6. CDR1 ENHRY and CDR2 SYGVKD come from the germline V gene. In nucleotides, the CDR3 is TGTGCCATCAGTCTGGACAGGGCCTCCACCGGGGAGCTGTTTTTT. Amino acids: CAISLDRASTGELFF.

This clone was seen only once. CDR3 bases: TGTGCCAGCAGTGAACCGGCGGCTGGCTACACCTTC. Translation gives CASSEPAAGYTF. This chain joins TRBV6-1 and TRBJ1-2; no reliable D call. The germline V and J ends were trimmed by 2 bases and 7 bases, with 8 bases remaining between them. Germline values: CDR1 MNHNS, CDR2 SASEGT. CDR3 length: 12 amino acids.

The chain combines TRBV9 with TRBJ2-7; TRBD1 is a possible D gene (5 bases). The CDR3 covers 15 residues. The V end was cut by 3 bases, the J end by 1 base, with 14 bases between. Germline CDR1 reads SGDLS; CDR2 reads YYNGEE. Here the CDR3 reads CASSARTGKSYEQYF. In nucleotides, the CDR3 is TGTGCCAGCAGCGCACGAACAGGAAAGTCCTACGAGCAGTACTTC.

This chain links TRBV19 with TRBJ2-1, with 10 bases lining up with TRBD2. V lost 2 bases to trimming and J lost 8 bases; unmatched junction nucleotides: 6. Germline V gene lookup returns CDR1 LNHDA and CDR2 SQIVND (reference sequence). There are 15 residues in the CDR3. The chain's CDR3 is CASSIRPSGRDEQFF. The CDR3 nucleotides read TGTGCCAGTAGTATAAGACCTAGCGGGAGAGATGAGCAGTTCTTC.

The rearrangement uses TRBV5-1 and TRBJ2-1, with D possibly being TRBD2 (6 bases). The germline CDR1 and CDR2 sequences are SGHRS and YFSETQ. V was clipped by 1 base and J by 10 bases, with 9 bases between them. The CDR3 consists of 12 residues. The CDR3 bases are TGCGCCAGCAGCTTGTTGGGAGGAGAGCAGTTCTTC. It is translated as CASSLLGGEQFF. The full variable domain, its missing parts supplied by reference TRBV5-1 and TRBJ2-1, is KAGVTQTPRYLIKTRGQQVTLSCSPISGHRSVSWYQQTPGQGLQFLFEYFSETQRNKGNFPGRFSGRQFSNSRSEMNVSTLELGDSALYLCASSLLGGEQFFGPGTRLTVL.